Below, one T cell receptor (beta chain) is given with its context. What it binds is not known. The sample belongs to a study of shared clonotypes between healthy human individuals. Deletions cut 5 bases from V and 0 bases from J, with 13 bases between. This CDR3 region has 15 residues. Germline V gives CDR1 MNHNY, CDR2 SVGAGI (reference sequence). Assay: immunoSEQ multiplex PCR; the TCRdb copy retains only in-frame clones and omits some. The repertoire consists of 850,000 to 1,200,000 clones, with around four fifths occurring once and the leading ten covering 1.4%. Study results and limitations: The study generally estimated greater richness for naive than memory subsets. In the sorted subsets, rarefaction showed sequencing was incomplete despite large depth. Roughly 5.3% of naive CD4 clonotypes were common to a few donors. Non-shared clonotypes had lower generation probabilities than clonotypes shared by all four sorted-subset donors.

This TCR derives from a man aged 18 to 30 in good health. The V gene is TRBV6-6, the J gene TRBJ1-1; D not resolved. The sample consisted of memory CD4+ T cells sorted from blood. Subset reported: CD45RA-negative fraction. CDR3 in DNA: TGTGCCAGCAGTGTACCACCTGGGGTGAACACTGAAGCTTTCTTT. It is translated as CASSVPPGVNTEAFF.